The 13 T cell receptor beta chains presented below share a single source sample, sequenced in a study of T cell repertoires in cytomegalovirus infection. A single record per CDR3 protein comes from TCRdb applying MiXCR to the reads. The data contain around 740,000 distinct CDR3 sequences, about a third of them seen just once; the ten biggest clones take up around 2.6%. What was sequenced was PBMCs. These receptors all stem from a human donor in good health (CMV status not recorded). Some clones in this sample may be carry-over from other donors' samples.

This clonotype showed up just a few times. The chain has TRBV11-2 and TRBJ1-1; TRBD1 aligns across 7 bases. The V segment lost 0 bases and the J segment 4 bases; nucleotides outside the gene matches: 11. Germline CDR1 and CDR2: SGHAT and FQNNGV. The CDR3 sequence is 17 residues long. CDR3 sequence: CASSLEHGQARGTEAFF. CDR3 nucleotide sequence: TGTGCCAGCAGCTTAGAACATGGACAGGCCAGGGGCACTGAAGCTTTCTTT.

The rearrangement links TRBV11-2 to TRBJ1-1; the D gene is possibly TRBD1 (5 bases). The V end lost 2 bases, the J end lost 3 bases, and 19 bases lay between the germline ends. CDR3 size: 17 residues. Per the germline V gene, CDR1 is SGHAT and CDR2 is FQNNGV. The CDR3 bases are TGTGCCAGCAGCTTAACCCAACAGGTGGGAGGAGACACTGAAGCTTTCTTT. Translating it yields CASSLTQQVGGDTEAFF.

This clonotype came up a few times. The chain links TRBV29-1 to TRBJ2-1; 7 positions agree with TRBD2. The CDR3 has 11 amino acids. Germline values: CDR1 SQVTM, CDR2 ANQGSEA. J gave up 12 bases and V 7 bases, and 9 bases lay outside the gene matches. DNA for the CDR3: TGCAGCGGTCCTGCCCGGGGGGTGCAGTTCTTC. As protein: CSGPARGVQFF.

Only a few counts were recorded for this clonotype. The chain combines TRBV28 with TRBJ1-2, with a possible D match to TRBD1 (6 bases). V gave up 6 bases and J gave up 7 bases, with 15 bases separating them. Per germline, CDR1 MDHEN and CDR2 SYDVKM. The CDR3 length is 13 residues. The CDR3 DNA sequence: TGTGCCAGCAGCCCAACAGGGCCCCCTGGCTACACCTTC. Translated: CASSPTGPPGYTF.

This clonotype occurred many times. The chain recombines TRBV6-1 with TRBJ2-7; D is ambiguous. V lost 2 bases and J lost 0, with 11 bases in between. Germline CDR1 is MNHNS and CDR2 is SASEGT. The CDR3 has 15 residues. CDR3 residues: CASSERSDNSYEQYF. The CDR3 DNA reads as TGTGCCAGCAGTGAACGCAGTGACAACTCCTACGAGCAGTACTTC.

This clonotype has a handful of counts. The CDR3 bases are TGTGCCAGCAGTCTTTCTCGGACGGCGATCTATGGCTACACCTTC. Translating it yields CASSLSRTAIYGYTF. The chain combines TRBV12-3 or TRBV12-4 with TRBJ1-2; the D is unclear. Trimming took 5 bases from V and 4 from J, leaving 17 bases between them. The CDR3 is 15 amino acids.

This clonotype was seen only a few times. The rearrangement uses TRBV27 and TRBJ1-2; TRBD1 aligns across 10 bases. Germline V lookup: CDR1 MNHEY, CDR2 SMNVEV (reference sequence). The CDR3 runs to 17 residues. Trimming at V came to 6 bases and at J to 4 bases, leaving 14 bases not matched to a gene. DNA for the CDR3: TGTGCCAGCAGCCGTGGTCCTCGGGACAGGGGTACCTATGGCTACACCTTC. Translated: CASSRGPRDRGTYGYTF.

This clonotype was observed at least ten times. The V gene is TRBV7-6, the J gene TRBJ1-5; possibly TRBD1 for D (5 bases). V was shortened by 1 base and J by 4 bases, with 17 bases between the two germline ends. There are 17 residues in the CDR3. CDR1 SGHVS and CDR2 FNYEAQ come from the germline V gene. For the CDR3, the DNA is TGTGCCAGCAGCTTAGGACGTCCCGACAGTTTTAATCAGCCCCAGCATTTT. Amino acids: CASSLGRPDSFNQPQHF.

This clonotype has a handful of counts. The V call is TRBV5-6, the J call TRBJ2-1, with TRBD1 matching over 11 bases. V was pared by 3 bases and J by 9 bases, with 11 bases of the junction left unmatched. The V gene's germline CDR1 is SGHDT and CDR2 YYEEEE. The CDR3 consists of 16 residues. The CDR3 bases are TGTGCCAGCAGCTGGACCGGGACAGGGGGTGTCGGTGAGCAGTTCTTC. Translated: CASSWTGTGGVGEQFF.

The chain uses TRBV28 and TRBJ2-5; possible D gene TRBD2, 6 bases. Per the germline V gene, CDR1 is MDHEN and CDR2 is SYDVKM. The CDR3 consists of 15 residues. The ends were cut back, 3 bases at V and 5 bases at J, with 16 bases in the middle. The chain's CDR3 is CASSLAEGGKETQYF. The CDR3 nucleotides read TGTGCCAGCAGTTTGGCGGAAGGCGGGAAGGAGACCCAGTACTTC. Complete variable domain (other parts from reference TRBV28 and TRBJ2-5): DVKVTQSSRYLVKRTGEKVFLECVQDMDHENMFWYRQDPGLGLRLIYFSYDVKMKEKGDIPEGYSVSREKKERFSLILESASTNQTSMYLCASSLAEGGKETQYFGPGTRLLVL.

The chain has TRBV5-1 and TRBJ1-4; TRBD1 matches at 7 bases. With V trimmed by 4 bases and J by 0 bases, 6 bases remained unmatched. This CDR3 is built from 16 residues. The germline V gene has CDR1 SGHRS and CDR2 YFSETQ. The CDR3 DNA reads TGCGCCAGCAGCCCCGGACAGGTTGCAACTAATGAAAAACTGTTTTTT. Protein product: CASSPGQVATNEKLFF. Full variable domain (remainder filled in from reference TRBV5-1 and TRBJ1-4): KAGVTQTPRYLIKTRGQQVTLSCSPISGHRSVSWYQQTPGQGLQFLFEYFSETQRNKGNFPGRFSGRQFSNSRSEMNVSTLELGDSALYLCASSPGQVATNEKLFFGSGTQLSVL.

The chain links TRBV7-8 to TRBJ1-4; D not certain. Germline values: CDR1 SGHVS, CDR2 FQNEAQ. With 5 bases removed from V and 2 bases from J, the gap between germline ends came to 15 bases. The CDR3 consists of 16 residues. This CDR3 reads CASSAGTGPTNEKLFF. The DNA for the CDR3 is TGTGCCAGCAGCGCCGGAACCGGGCCCACTAATGAAAAACTGTTTTTT.

The rearrangement uses TRBV11-2 and TRBJ2-3; D gene unclear. V was shortened by 6 bases and J by 1 base, with 8 bases between the two germline ends. The germline V gene encodes CDR1 SGHAT and CDR2 FQNNGV. This CDR3 contains 13 residues. CDR3 nucleotides: TGTGCCAGCAGGTTCCCGGGCACAGATACGCAGTATTTT. Residues: CASRFPGTDTQYF.